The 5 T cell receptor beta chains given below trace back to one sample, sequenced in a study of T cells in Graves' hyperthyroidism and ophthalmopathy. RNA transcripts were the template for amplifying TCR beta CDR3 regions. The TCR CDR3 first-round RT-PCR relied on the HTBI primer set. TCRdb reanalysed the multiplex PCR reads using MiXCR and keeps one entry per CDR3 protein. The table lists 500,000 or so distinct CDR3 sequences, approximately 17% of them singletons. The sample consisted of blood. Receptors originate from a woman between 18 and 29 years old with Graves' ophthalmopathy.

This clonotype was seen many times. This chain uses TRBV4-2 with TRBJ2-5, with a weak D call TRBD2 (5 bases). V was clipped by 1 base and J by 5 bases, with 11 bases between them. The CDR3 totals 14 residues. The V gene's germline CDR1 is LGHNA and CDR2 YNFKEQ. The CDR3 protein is CASSQGRAAETQYF. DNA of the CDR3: TGTGCCAGCAGCCAAGGGCGGGCGGCGGAGACCCAGTACTTC.

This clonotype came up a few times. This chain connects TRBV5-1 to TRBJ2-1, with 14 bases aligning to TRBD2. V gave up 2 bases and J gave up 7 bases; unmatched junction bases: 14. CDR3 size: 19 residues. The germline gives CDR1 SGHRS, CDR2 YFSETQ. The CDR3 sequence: CASSFMSGTSGRMGNEQFF. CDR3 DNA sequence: TGCGCCAGCAGCTTTATGTCCGGGACTAGCGGGAGAATGGGGAATGAGCAGTTCTTC.

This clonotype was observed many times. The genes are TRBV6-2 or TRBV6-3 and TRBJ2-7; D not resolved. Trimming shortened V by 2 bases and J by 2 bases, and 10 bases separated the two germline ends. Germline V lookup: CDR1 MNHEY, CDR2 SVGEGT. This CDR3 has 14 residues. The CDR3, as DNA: TGTGCCAGCAGTTACGCCGAAGGCACCTACGAGCAGTACTTC. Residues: CASSYAEGTYEQYF.

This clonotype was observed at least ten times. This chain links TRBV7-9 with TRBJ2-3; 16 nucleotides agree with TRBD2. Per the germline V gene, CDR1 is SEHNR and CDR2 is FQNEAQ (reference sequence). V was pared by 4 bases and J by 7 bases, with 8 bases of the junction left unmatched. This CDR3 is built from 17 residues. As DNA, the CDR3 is TGTGCCAGCAGCTCCGCCGGGACTAGCGGGAGGGTTTATACGCAGTATTTT. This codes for CASSSAGTSGRVYTQYF.

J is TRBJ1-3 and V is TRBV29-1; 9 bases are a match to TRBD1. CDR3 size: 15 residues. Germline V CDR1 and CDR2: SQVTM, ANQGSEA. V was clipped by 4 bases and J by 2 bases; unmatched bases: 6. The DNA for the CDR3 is TGCAGCGTTGGAACCGGGACAGGGCCTGGAAACACCATATATTTT. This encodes CSVGTGTGPGNTIYF.